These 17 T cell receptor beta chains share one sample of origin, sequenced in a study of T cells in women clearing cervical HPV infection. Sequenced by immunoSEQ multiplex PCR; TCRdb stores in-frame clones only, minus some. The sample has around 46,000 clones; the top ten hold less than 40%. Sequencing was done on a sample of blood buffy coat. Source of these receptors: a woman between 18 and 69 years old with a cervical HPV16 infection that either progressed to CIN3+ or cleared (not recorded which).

CDR3 bases read: TGTGCCAGCAGGTCAGGGGGCACAGATACG. Amino acid sequence: CASRSGGTDT. From start to end, the CDR3 is CASRSGGTDTQYF. The chain recombines TRBV2 with TRBJ2-3; D may be TRBD1 (6 bases). The DNA ends 3 residues before the CDR3 does, and the rest of the CDR3 is filled in from the germline J gene. The CDR3 is 13 amino acids. V was trimmed by 6 bases and J by 1 base, leaving 8 bases between them. Per the germline V gene, CDR1 is SNHLY and CDR2 is FYNNEI.

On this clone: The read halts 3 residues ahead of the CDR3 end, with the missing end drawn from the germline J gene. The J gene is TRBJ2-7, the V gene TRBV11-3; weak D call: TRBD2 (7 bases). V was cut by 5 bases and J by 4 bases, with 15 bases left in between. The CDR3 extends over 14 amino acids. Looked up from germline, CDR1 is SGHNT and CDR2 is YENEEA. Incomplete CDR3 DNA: TGTGCCAGCAGCCCTCGGGGGGCGAGGTACGAG. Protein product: CASSPRGARYE. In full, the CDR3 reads CASSPRGARYEQYF.

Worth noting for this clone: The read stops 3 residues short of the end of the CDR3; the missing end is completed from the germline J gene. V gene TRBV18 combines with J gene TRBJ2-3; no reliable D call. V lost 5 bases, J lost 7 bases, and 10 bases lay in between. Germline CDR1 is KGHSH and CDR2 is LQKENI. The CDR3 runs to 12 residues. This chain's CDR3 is CASSSGRYTQYF. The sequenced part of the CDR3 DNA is TGTGCCAGCTCATCGGGTAGGTATACG.

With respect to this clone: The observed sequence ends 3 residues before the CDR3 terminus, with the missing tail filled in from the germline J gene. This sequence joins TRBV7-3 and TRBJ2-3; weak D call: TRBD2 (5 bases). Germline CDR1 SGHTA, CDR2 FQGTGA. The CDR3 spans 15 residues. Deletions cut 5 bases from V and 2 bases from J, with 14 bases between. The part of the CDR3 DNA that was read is TGTGCCAGCAGCCCCGAGGGCCCGGCCACAGATACG. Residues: CASSPEGPATDT. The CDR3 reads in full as CASSPEGPATDTQYF.

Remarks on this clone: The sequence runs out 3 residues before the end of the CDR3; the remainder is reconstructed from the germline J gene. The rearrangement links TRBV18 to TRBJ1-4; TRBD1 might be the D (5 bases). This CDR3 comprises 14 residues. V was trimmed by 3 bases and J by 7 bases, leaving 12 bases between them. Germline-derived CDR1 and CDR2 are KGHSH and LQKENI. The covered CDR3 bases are TGTGCCAGCTCACCCCTCAGGGAGGGTGAAAAA. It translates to CASSPLREGEK. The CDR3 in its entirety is CASSPLREGEKLFF.

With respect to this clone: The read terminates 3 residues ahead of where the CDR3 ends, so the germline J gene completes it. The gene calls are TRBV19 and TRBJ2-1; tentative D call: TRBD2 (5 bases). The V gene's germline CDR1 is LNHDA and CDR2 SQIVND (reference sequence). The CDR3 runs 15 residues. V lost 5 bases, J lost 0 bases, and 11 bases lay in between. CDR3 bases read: TGTGCCAGTAGTCCCCCGGGGTACTCCTACAATGAG. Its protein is CASSPPGYSYNE. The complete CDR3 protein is CASSPPGYSYNEQFF.

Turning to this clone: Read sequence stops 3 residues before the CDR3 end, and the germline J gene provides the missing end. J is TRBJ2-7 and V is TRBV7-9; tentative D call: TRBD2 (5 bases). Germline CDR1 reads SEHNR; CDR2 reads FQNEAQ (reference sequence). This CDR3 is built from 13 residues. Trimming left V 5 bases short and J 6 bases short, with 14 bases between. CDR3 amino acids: CASSINDRGEQYF. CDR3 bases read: TGTGCCAGCAGCATAAACGATCGGGGCGAG.

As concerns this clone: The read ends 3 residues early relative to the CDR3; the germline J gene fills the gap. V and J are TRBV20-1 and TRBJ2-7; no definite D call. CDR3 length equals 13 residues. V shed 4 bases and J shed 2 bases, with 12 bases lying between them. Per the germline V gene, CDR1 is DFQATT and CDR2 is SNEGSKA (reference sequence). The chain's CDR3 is CSANPRLTYEQYF. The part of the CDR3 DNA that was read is TGCAGTGCTAACCCGCGACTCACCTACGAG.

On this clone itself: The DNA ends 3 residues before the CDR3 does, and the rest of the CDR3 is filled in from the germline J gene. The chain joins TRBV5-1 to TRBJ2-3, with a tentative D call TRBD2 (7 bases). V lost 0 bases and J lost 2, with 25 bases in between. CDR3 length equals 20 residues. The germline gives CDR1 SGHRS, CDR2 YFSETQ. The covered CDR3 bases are TGCGCCAGCAGCTTGGTCGAGGGGGACTATACAAGAACACCCACAGATACG. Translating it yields CASSLVEGDYTRTPTDT. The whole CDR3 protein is CASSLVEGDYTRTPTDTQYF.

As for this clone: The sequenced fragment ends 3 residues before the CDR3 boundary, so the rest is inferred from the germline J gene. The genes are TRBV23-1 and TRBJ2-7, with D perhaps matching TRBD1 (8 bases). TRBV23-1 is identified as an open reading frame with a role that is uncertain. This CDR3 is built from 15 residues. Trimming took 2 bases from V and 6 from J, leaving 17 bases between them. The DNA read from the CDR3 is TGCGCCAGCAGTCAAGGGAGGGACAGGTTCCCCGAG. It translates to CASSQGRDRFPE. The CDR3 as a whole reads CASSQGRDRFPEQYF.

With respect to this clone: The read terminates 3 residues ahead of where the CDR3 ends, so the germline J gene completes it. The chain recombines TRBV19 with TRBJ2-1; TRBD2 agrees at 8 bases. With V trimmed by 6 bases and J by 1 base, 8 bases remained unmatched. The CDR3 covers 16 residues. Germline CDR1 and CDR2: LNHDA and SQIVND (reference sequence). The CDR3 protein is CASRTGTSSSYNEQFF. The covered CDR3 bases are TGTGCCAGTAGGACCGGGACTAGTTCTTCCTACAATGAG.

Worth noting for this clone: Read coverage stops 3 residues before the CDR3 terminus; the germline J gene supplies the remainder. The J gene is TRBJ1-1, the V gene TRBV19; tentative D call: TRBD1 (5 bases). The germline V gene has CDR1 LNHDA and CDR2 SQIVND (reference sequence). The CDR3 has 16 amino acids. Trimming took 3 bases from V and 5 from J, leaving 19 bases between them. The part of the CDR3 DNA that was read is TGTGCCAGTAGTATGAGTTGGTCAGGGCGTGGGACTGAA. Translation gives CASSMSWSGRGTE. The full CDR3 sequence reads CASSMSWSGRGTEAFF.

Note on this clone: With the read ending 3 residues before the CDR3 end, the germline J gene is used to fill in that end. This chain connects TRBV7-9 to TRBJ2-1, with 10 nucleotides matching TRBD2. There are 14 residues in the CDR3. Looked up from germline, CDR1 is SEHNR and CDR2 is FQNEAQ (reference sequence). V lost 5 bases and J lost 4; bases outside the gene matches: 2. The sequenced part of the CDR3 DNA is TGTGCCAGCAGCCTGACTAGCGGGTACAATGAG. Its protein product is CASSLTSGYNE. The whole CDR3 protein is CASSLTSGYNEQFF. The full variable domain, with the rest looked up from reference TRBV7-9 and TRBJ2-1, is DTGVSQNPRHKITKRGQNVTFRCDPISEHNRLYWYRQTLGQGPEFLTYFQNEAQLEKSRLLSDRFSAERPKGSFSTLEIQRTEQGDSAMYLCASSLTSGYNEQFFGPGTRLTVL.

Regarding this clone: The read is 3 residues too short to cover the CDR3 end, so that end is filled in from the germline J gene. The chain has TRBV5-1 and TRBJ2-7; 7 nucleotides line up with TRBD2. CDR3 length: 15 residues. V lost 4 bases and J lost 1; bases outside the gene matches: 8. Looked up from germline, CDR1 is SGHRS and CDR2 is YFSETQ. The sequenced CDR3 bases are TGCGCCAGCAGCCCCGGGCGGGACTATTCCTACGAG. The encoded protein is CASSPGRDYSYE. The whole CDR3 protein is CASSPGRDYSYEQYF.

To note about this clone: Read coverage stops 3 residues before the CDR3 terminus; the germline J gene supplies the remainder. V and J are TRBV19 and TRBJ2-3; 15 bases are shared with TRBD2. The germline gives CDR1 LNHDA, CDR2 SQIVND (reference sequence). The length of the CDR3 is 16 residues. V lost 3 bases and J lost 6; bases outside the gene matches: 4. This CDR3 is CASSMGTSGGWDTQYF. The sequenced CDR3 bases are TGTGCCAGTAGTATGGGGACTAGCGGGGGGTGGGATACG. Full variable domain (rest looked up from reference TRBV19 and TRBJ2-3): DGGITQSPKYLFRKEGQNVTLSCEQNLNHDAMYWYRQDPGQGLRLIYYSQIVNDFQKGDIAEGYSVSREKKESFPLTVTSAQKNPTAFYLCASSMGTSGGWDTQYFGPGTRLTVL.

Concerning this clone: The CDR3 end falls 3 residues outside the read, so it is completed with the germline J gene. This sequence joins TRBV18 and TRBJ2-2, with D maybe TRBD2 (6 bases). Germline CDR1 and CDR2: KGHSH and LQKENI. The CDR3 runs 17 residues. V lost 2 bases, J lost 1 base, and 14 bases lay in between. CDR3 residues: CASSPFTVGGNTGELFF. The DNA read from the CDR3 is TGTGCCAGCTCACCATTCACTGTCGGGGGGAACACCGGGGAG.

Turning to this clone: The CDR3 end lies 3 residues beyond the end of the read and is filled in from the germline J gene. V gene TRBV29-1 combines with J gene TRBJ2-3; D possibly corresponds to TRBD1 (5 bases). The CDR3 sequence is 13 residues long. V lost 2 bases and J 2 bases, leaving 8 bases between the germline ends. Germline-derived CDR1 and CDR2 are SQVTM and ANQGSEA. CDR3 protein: CSVENRNTDTQYF. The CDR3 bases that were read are TGCAGCGTTGAAAACAGGAACACAGATACG.